The text below deals with one T cell receptor (beta chain). As yet, its antigen is unknown. V lost 1 base and J lost 6; bases outside the gene matches: 3. The CDR3 consists of 13 residues. Germline CDR1 is SQVTM and CDR2 is ANQGSEA. Sequencing targeted expressed TCRB transcripts, as all isolated RNA had been reverse transcribed. Produced via immunoSEQ multiplex PCR; TCRdb's table is partial and in-frame only. The data hold some 290,000 clones, with approximately 24% observed a single time. The sample comes from a study of beta chain features in type 1 diabetes. The study, taken as a whole, reports: Researchers report that Type 1 diabetes patients had moderately but significantly shorter TCRB CDR3s across all four CD4+ subsets. Whether HLA type affects TCRB rearrangement stayed undetermined in the present work. VDJ junctions sequenced from type 1 diabetes patients showed fewer insertions and more deletions.

Every donor had blood drawn once into heparin, around 120 mL on average. Based on CD45RO/CCR7/CD25/CD127/CD95/CD27, CD4+ regulatory, stem cell-like memory, naive and central memory cells were sorted. Sequenced: naive CD4+ T cells from blood. V gene TRBV29-1 combines with J gene TRBJ2-7; 10 bases are shared with TRBD1. This receptor was identified in a woman aged 25 to 39 with type 1 diabetes. DNA for the CDR3: TGCAGCGTTGAAGCGGACAGGGGGGCCGAGCAGTACTTC. Protein sequence: CSVEADRGAEQYF.